This entry concerns a single T cell receptor beta chain. Germline V gene lookup returns CDR1 SNHLY and CDR2 FYNNEI. Trimming left V 7 bases short and J 6 bases short, with 13 bases between. The CDR3 sequence is 13 residues long. Seattle-derived patients entered the study during active infection and were followed longitudinally. The data originate from a study of blood T cell repertoires in COVID-19. Whole-study context: Sites across the United States, Italy and Spain contributed samples from acute and convalescent COVID-19. From T cells, B-cell-depleted T cells, or PBMCs came the material, which was cDNA or gDNA.

Per the authors' pipeline: Estimated nucleated cell counts came from reference gene primer amplification. Using immunoSEQ multiplex PCR, the repertoire was profiled, and TCRdb retains in-frame clones only, with some absent. V and J calls and clone size are given by that table; D and trimming were obtained from the DNA. This table holds about half a million clones, 89% found once. Source material: peripheral blood. This receptor was taken from a man aged 18 to 35 with COVID-19, enrolled during active disease. V usage is TRBV2 and J usage is TRBJ1-5; the D gene is possibly TRBD1 (6 bases). The chain's CDR3 is CASNPGEGQPQHF. The CDR3 coding sequence is TGTGCCAGCAACCCAGGGGAGGGTCAGCCCCAGCATTTT.